The rows below give T cell receptor beta chains drawn from one sample of a study of T-cell reconstitution after alpha-beta-depleted transplantation in children. MiXCR, run by TCRdb on the PCR reads, gives a single entry per CDR3 protein. The profile shows about 640,000 distinct CDR3 sequences, approximately 16% of them singletons. Sample: PBMCs from the stem cell graft donor, taken from the stem cell graft. The source of these receptors is a human donor who donated a stem cell graft to a child with acute myeloid leukemia. CDR3s leave out the opening cysteine and the closing phenylalanine or tryptophan. Rows give clone size only sometimes, using once, few, many, or a class for an expanded clone.

CDR3 protein,J gene,clone size,V gene
ASTPDRGYTGELF,TRBJ2-2,NA,TRBV6-1
ATSTGGRLELF,TRBJ2-2,NA,TRBV12-3/TRBV12-4
SAPGQGGGQPQH,TRBJ1-5,few,TRBV20-1
ASQGTGNTIY,TRBJ1-3,many,TRBV12-3/TRBV12-4
ASGRQWNTGELF,TRBJ2-2,NA,TRBV6-1
SAKGDSINSPLH,TRBJ1-6,many,TRBV20-1
ASSLEPGQYNEQF,TRBJ2-1,NA,TRBV7-6
ASRDFGYTEAF,TRBJ1-1,few,TRBV11-2
ASRLTGAANTEAF,TRBJ1-1,many,TRBV5-1
AAGPSQETQY,TRBJ2-5,many,TRBV12-3/TRBV12-4
ASSRDRDLNTEAF,TRBJ1-1,many,TRBV12-3/TRBV12-4
GWSEGQLYEQY,TRBJ2-7,once,TRBV30
ASSLRTSEQF,TRBJ2-1,few,TRBV7-9
ASSLALGGEAF,TRBJ1-1,many,TRBV7-2
ASSLEASGEVYNEQF,TRBJ2-1,NA,TRBV7-8
ASSLTSGGADIQY,TRBJ2-4,many,TRBV7-3
ASSAGQYHNYEQY,TRBJ2-7,few,TRBV25-1
ASSSGGGENYGYT,TRBJ1-2,NA,TRBV7-9
SARDSGRERSNQPQH,TRBJ1-5,few,TRBV20-1
ASSHGGWDARTDTQY,TRBJ2-3,many,TRBV5-6
SVVKRAAYNEQF,TRBJ2-1,many,TRBV29-1
ASSFLGSGTDTQY,TRBJ2-3,NA,TRBV7-2
ASSNRGDGTGRRRTEAF,TRBJ1-1,few,TRBV11-1
SARDSDRVNEQF,TRBJ2-1,medium-sized,TRBV20-1
SVEEGYGYT,TRBJ1-2,many,TRBV29-1
SVSRGFMNTEAF,TRBJ1-1,NA,TRBV29-1
ASSSQADRVGEQY,TRBJ2-7,NA,TRBV7-2
ASSSPGPRGTGELF,TRBJ2-2,many,TRBV7-9
ASNQKGLHGETQY,TRBJ2-5,many,TRBV13
SASVLSYNEQF,TRBJ2-1,many,TRBV20-1
ASSREPGGGNTIY,TRBJ1-3,NA,TRBV7-6
ASRIEVDTEAF,TRBJ1-1,many,TRBV12-3/TRBV12-4
ASSLDSGRTYNEQF,TRBJ2-1,few,TRBV5-6
SARGGSHSYNSPLH,TRBJ1-6,many,TRBV20-1
ASSEVETGELF,TRBJ2-2,NA,TRBV10-2
AAHRTVPYGYT,TRBJ1-2,NA,TRBV28
SAREKGVWVTEAF,TRBJ1-1,many,TRBV20-1
ASSEEEEGPETQY,TRBJ2-5,NA,TRBV6-1
ASSPDRGRAF,TRBJ1-1,NA,TRBV7-9
SVEIAGTQY,TRBJ2-5,NA,TRBV29-1
SAPGLAGGHTDTQY,TRBJ2-3,many,TRBV20-1
ASSLWVNEQY,TRBJ2-7,few,TRBV12-3/TRBV12-4
ASRTDGGRLNTEAF,TRBJ1-1,many,TRBV7-9
SARDLFSNQPQH,TRBJ1-5,many,TRBV20-1
ASSLLGENSPLH,TRBJ1-6,few,TRBV5-1
ASTERVGNEQF,TRBJ2-1,NA,TRBV9
ASSPSTGTYNEQF,TRBJ2-1,NA,TRBV18
SAYSGTGVNEQF,TRBJ2-1,many,TRBV20-1
ASSQWADTQY,TRBJ2-3,few,TRBV14
ASSPGRFEGQGHNEQF,TRBJ2-1,few,TRBV28
ASSGGTDEAF,TRBJ1-1,NA,TRBV5-6
ASSPAAGASYNEQF,TRBJ2-1,few,TRBV5-5
ASSTGGFGETQY,TRBJ2-5,few,TRBV7-6
AISDPLGGASKY,TRBJ2-3,few,TRBV10-3
SAEPGTGRSYNEQF,TRBJ2-1,NA,TRBV20-1